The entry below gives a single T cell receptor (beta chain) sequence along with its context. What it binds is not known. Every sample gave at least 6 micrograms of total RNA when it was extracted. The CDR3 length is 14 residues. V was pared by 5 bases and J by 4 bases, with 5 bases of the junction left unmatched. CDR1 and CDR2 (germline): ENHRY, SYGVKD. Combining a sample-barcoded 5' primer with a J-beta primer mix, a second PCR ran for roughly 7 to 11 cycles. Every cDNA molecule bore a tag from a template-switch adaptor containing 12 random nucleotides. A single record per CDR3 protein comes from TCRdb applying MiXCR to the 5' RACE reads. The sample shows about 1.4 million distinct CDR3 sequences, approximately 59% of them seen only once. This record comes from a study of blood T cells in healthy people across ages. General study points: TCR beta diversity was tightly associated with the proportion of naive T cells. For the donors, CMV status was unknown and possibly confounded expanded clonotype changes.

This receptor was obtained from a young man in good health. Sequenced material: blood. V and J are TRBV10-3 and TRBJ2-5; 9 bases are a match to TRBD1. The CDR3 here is CAISRRDRAETQYF. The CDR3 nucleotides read TGTGCCATCAGTCGTAGGGACAGGGCAGAGACCCAGTACTTC.